Listed here are 7 T cell receptor beta chains from one sample, sequenced in a study of OX40 agonist ivuxolimab in advanced cancers. Only in-frame clones appear in the TCRdb table, and some are missing; sequencing was by immunoSEQ multiplex PCR. Among over 50,000 clones, roughly 87% were seen once, and the ten largest hold about 4.8%. This specimen consisted of CD4+ or CD8+ T cells sorted from blood, obtained in a trial of the OX40 agonist ivuxolimab. These receptors originate from an adult with an advanced solid tumor such as melanoma, head and neck, liver or kidney cancer.

This clone was counted once. The chain employs TRBV7-9 and TRBJ2-7; 8 bases fit TRBD2. The CDR3 has 14 amino acids. The germline gives CDR1 SEHNR, CDR2 FQNEAQ (reference sequence). V was pared by 0 bases and J by 7 bases, with 5 bases of the junction left unmatched. The CDR3 spells CASSLASGAGEQYF. The CDR3 DNA is TGTGCCAGCAGCTTAGCTAGCGGGGCGGGGGAGCAGTACTTC.

The V gene is TRBV7-3, the J gene TRBJ2-1; D remains unclear. Trimming removed 0 bases at V and 8 bases at J, with 20 bases between. The CDR3 runs 17 residues. Germline values: CDR1 SGHTA, CDR2 FQGTGA. The CDR3 here is CASSLTLSTSAVDEQFF. The CDR3 DNA sequence: TGTGCCAGCAGCTTAACTTTATCGACCTCGGCTGTCGATGAGCAGTTCTTC.

This clone occurred once. V and J are TRBV5-4 and TRBJ2-7; a weak D match, TRBD1 (6 bases). Per the germline V gene, CDR1 is SGHNT and CDR2 is YYREEE (reference sequence). This CDR3 spans 15 amino acids. The germline V and J ends were trimmed by 3 bases and 2 bases, with 15 bases remaining between them. CDR3 amino acids: CASSSIGTFPYEQYF. The CDR3 DNA follows: TGTGCCAGCAGCTCCATAGGGACATTCCCCTACGAGCAGTACTTC.

The chain is built from TRBV29-1 and TRBJ2-1, with D possibly TRBD2 on 6 matching bases. V was shortened by 4 bases and J by 8 bases, with 9 bases between the two germline ends. The CDR3 has 11 residues. Germline V gene data show CDR1 as SQVTM and CDR2 as ANQGSEA. CDR3 protein: CSVGLVYEQFF. In nucleotides, the CDR3 is TGCAGCGTTGGACTAGTCTATGAGCAGTTCTTC.

This clone was counted between two and nine times. This sequence joins TRBV4-1 and TRBJ1-2, with D hard to call. Germline-derived CDR1 and CDR2 are MGHRA and YSYEKL. The CDR3 runs to 15 residues. V lost 0 bases to trimming and J lost 5 bases, with 13 bases between them. Here the CDR3 reads CASSQDARERYGYTF. CDR3 DNA sequence: TGCGCCAGCAGCCAAGATGCGAGGGAGAGGTATGGCTACACCTTC.

The gene calls are TRBV7-2 and TRBJ2-7; 7 bases align to TRBD1. With 4 bases clipped from V and 4 bases from J, the junction kept 10 bases outside the gene matches. The CDR3 extends over 15 amino acids. The germline gives CDR1 SGHTA, CDR2 FQGNSA. The CDR3 sequence: CASSCHRRDSYEQYF. The CDR3 DNA reads TGTGCCAGCAGCTGCCACCGCCGGGACAGTTACGAGCAGTACTTC.

The chain recombines TRBV6-6 with TRBJ1-3, with 7 bases lining up with TRBD1. With V trimmed by 5 bases and J by 2 bases, 9 bases remained unmatched. Germline V gene sequence: CDR1 MNHNY, CDR2 SVGAGI (reference sequence). This CDR3 is 16 amino acids long. The CDR3 reads CASSLVGQEAGNTIYF. In nucleotides, the CDR3 is TGTGCCAGCAGTCTTGTTGGACAGGAAGCTGGAAACACCATATATTTT.